Listed here is a single T cell receptor beta chain. Input per TCR library consisted of 3500 ng of total RNA. TCRdb re-called the 5' RACE reads; every CDR3 protein appears as one record, without DNA. The ten top clones account for approximately 2%, within a sample of about 350,000 distinct CDR3 sequences. The source of the sample is a study of monozygotic twins with inflammatory bowel disease. The germline V gene has CDR1 SGHNT and CDR2 YENEEA. The CDR3 consists of 15 residues. The chain is built from TRBV11-3 and TRBJ2-2; the TCRdb D gene call, TRBD1, has no DNA to confirm it. This receptor was taken from a human donor with ulcerative colitis or Crohn's disease, or a healthy co-twin of an affected twin (not recorded which). The specimen was blood. CDR3 residues: CASSLGGMGTGELFF.